This T cell receptor beta chain was captured by sequencing in a study of naive and memory T cell subsets. The SP2 primer and nested alpha and beta constant region primers amplified ligated cDNA in four rounds. One entry per CDR3 protein, called by TCRdb with MiXCR from the UMI-ligation and nested PCR reads. The data contain about 37,000 distinct CDR3 sequences, approximately 11% of them seen just once; the ten biggest clones take up approximately 4.1%. Study-wide results and limits: Potentially, T cell activation and differentiation skew this RNA-based measurement. Far more TCRs reportedly came from tuberculin skin test site biopsies.

Treatment defined: skin biopsy from PPD injection site in Mantoux-positive individual. TCR cDNA received a 3' ligated oligonucleotide that carried a UMI. There are 15 residues in the CDR3. Per the germline V gene, CDR1 is SGHAT and CDR2 is FQNNGV. Losses at the gene ends were 7 bases for V and 6 bases for J; bases not matched to a gene: 8. In its sample, this clonotype was seen many times. Its antigen is not known. The chain combines TRBV11-2 with TRBJ2-3; 12 bases map to TRBD2. Sample: skin, taken from a tuberculin skin test site. The sequence derives from an adult in good health. The DNA of the CDR3 is TGTGCCAGCAAGTCAGGACTAGCGGGATGGGATACGCAGTATTTT. Amino acids: CASKSGLAGWDTQYF.